This T cell receptor beta chain was sequenced in a study of T cell responses to AZD1222 COVID-19 vaccine. Per germline, CDR1 LGHNA and CDR2 YSLEER. CDR3 length: 16 residues. V dropped 3 bases and J dropped 1 base, with 12 bases sitting between them. The assay was immunoSEQ multiplex PCR, and TCRdb's table has in-frame clones only and misses some. The data show about 150,000 clones, roughly 92% seen once. The clonotype was recovered from an adult in good health. This specimen was peripheral blood, taken on day 0 of AZD1222 vaccination. J is TRBJ2-2 and V is TRBV4-3, with D tentatively TRBD1 (6 bases). As DNA, the CDR3 is TGCGCCAGCAGCCATACCGGGACATTGAACACCGGGGAGCTGTTTTTT. The encoded protein is CASSHTGTLNTGELFF.